The rows below give T cell receptor beta chains drawn from one sample of a study of regulatory T cells in long-lasting Graves disease. TCRdb fed the multiplex PCR reads into MiXCR, producing one record per CDR3 protein. The sample includes roughly 430,000 distinct CDR3 sequences, about 21% of them seen just once. The starting material was peripheral blood mononuclear cells (PBMCs), obtained when the disease was refractory, from a patient treated with antithyroid drugs. These receptors came from a female donor with Graves disease. CDR3s include the opening cysteine and the closing phenylalanine or tryptophan. Each record gives: V gene, clone size, D gene, J gene, CDR3 protein, CDR3 DNA. The D gene is left open where the match is weak. Some rows mark clone size as missing; the rest say once, few, many or name a class of expanded clone.

TRBV2,few,NA,TRBJ1-1,CASSEKGAEYTEAFF,TGTGCCAGCAGTGAAAAGGGTGCAGAGTATACTGAAGCTTTCTTT
TRBV30,NA,TRBD1,TRBJ2-7,CASDRDKGEQYF,TGTGCCTCGGACAGGGACAAGGGGGAGCAGTACTTC
TRBV5-4,NA,NA,TRBJ2-5,CASSFTGLEETQYF,TGTGCCAGCAGCTTTACGGGGTTAGAAGAGACCCAGTACTTC
TRBV12-3/TRBV12-4,many,TRBD1,TRBJ1-2,CASSLAERGPAYTF,TGTGCCAGCAGTTTAGCGGAAAGGGGGCCGGCCTATACCTTC
TRBV12-3/TRBV12-4,many,TRBD2,TRBJ2-7,CASRSGTSGILEQYF,TGTGCCAGCAGATCCGGGACTAGCGGTATACTTGAGCAGTACTTC
TRBV6-5,NA,TRBD2,TRBJ2-7,CASSYSSSGTSGHEQYF,TGTGCCAGCAGTTACTCAAGTTCTGGGACTAGCGGCCACGAGCAGTACTTC
TRBV12-3/TRBV12-4,many,NA,TRBJ2-5,CASSFPRGETQYF,TGTGCCAGCAGCTTCCCGAGAGGCGAGACCCAGTACTTC
TRBV20-1,few,NA,TRBJ2-1,CSAREGTRRNEQFF,TGCAGTGCTAGAGAAGGGACAAGAAGGAATGAGCAGTTCTTC
TRBV28,NA,NA,TRBJ2-1,CASSLPGWNEQFF,TGTGCCAGCAGTTTACCAGGGTGGAATGAGCAGTTCTTC
TRBV6-1,many,NA,TRBJ2-2,CASLTRARTGELFF,TGTGCCAGCCTCACCCGGGCACGGACCGGGGAGCTGTTTTTT
TRBV6-1,many,NA,TRBJ2-5,CASSDRERETQYF,TGTGCCAGCAGTGACAGGGAAAGAGAGACCCAGTACTTC
TRBV28,few,TRBD1,TRBJ2-7,CASSLMGQYYEQYF,TGTGCCAGCAGTTTGATGGGACAGTATTACGAGCAGTACTTC
TRBV7-2,many,TRBD1,TRBJ1-5,CASSSDRGRAQPQHF,TGTGCCAGCAGCTCGGACAGGGGGCGAGCTCAGCCCCAGCATTTT
TRBV3-1,many,TRBD2,TRBJ2-5,CASSQDLAGGGTETQYF,TGTGCCAGCAGCCAAGATCTAGCGGGAGGAGGTACGGAGACCCAGTACTTC
TRBV7-2,NA,NA,TRBJ2-7,CASSPIAETYERYF,TGTGCCAGCAGCCCCATAGCGGAGACCTACGAGCGGTACTTC
TRBV20-1,NA,TRBD2,TRBJ2-5,CSAAPGLAGPRATQYF,TGCAGTGCTGCCCCGGGACTAGCGGGGCCAAGGGCGACCCAGTACTTC